This TCR beta chain was recorded in a study of OX40 agonist ivuxolimab in advanced cancers. About the study: Ivuxolimab was delivered to patients intravenously every 2 weeks at doses spanning 0.01 to 10 mg/kg.

Assay: immunoSEQ multiplex PCR; the TCRdb copy retains only in-frame clones and omits some. This table holds approximately 68,000 clones, 88% found once. This clone was picked up one time. Excluded were patients having autoimmune disease history or systemic immunosuppression. The CDR3 is 17 residues long. CDR1 SGHKS and CDR2 YYEKEE come from the germline V gene (reference sequence). V lost 4 bases to trimming and J lost 4 bases; unmatched junction nucleotides: 16. The TCR was taken from an adult with an advanced solid tumor such as melanoma, head and neck, liver or kidney cancer. The material was CD4+ or CD8+ T cells sorted from blood, obtained in a trial of the OX40 agonist ivuxolimab. This chain joins TRBV5-5 and TRBJ2-7; 8 bases are a match to TRBD2. CDR3 nucleotide sequence: TGTGCCAGCAGCCAAAATCCCTCCGGGGGGGGGCCGTACGAGCAGTACTTC. Translated, it gives CASSQNPSGGGPYEQYF.